These T cell receptor beta chains were read from a single sample in a study of vaccination and CD4 T cells after COVID-19. Their target antigens are unknown. TCRdb used MiXCR to reprocess the PCR reads, holding one entry per CDR3 protein. The sample lists about 26,000 distinct CDR3 sequences, 50% to 65% occurring once. The sequenced sample was CD4+ T cells from blood, cultured in vitro, obtained before SARS-CoV-2 vaccination. The origin of the receptors is a human donor who received a COVID-19 vaccine. The CDR3 runs from the conserved cysteine through the conserved F or W. Fields, in order: J gene, D gene, V gene, clone size, CDR3 protein, CDR3 DNA. The D gene is left open where the match is weak. Size is omitted from some rows. Given values are once, few, many or a class for expanded clones.

>TRBJ1-2|TRBD1|TRBV5-1|-
CASSWGQGGGYTF
TGCGCCAGCAGCTGGGGACAGGGAGGAGGCTACACCTTC
>TRBJ1-1|-|TRBV20-1|-
CSAAGGGNTEAFF
TGCAGTGCTGCGGGTGGGGGGAACACTGAAGCTTTCTTT
>TRBJ2-7|TRBD1|TRBV7-9|-
CASSWTGPSYEQYF
TGTGCCAGCAGCTGGACAGGGCCCTCCTACGAGCAGTACTTC
>TRBJ2-3|-|TRBV20-1|-
CSARELEGGKGTQYF
TGCAGTGCTAGAGAACTAGAGGGGGGAAAGGGTACGCAGTATTTT
>TRBJ1-1|TRBD1|TRBV5-1|-
CASSITGGGTEAFF
TGCGCCAGCAGCATAACAGGGGGCGGCACTGAAGCTTTCTTT
>TRBJ1-4|-|TRBV7-9|-
CASSFPSGAEKLFF
TGTGCCAGCAGCTTCCCCTCAGGAGCTGAAAAACTGTTTTTT
>TRBJ2-5|TRBD1|TRBV11-2|-
CASSLDRGYQETQYF
TGTGCCAGCAGCTTAGACAGGGGGTACCAAGAGACCCAGTACTTC
>TRBJ1-6|TRBD1|TRBV18|-
CASSPPDRASPPHF
TGTGCCAGCTCACCACCGGACAGGGCCTCACCCCCCCACTTT
>TRBJ2-1|-|TRBV27|-
CASSFGNEQFF
TGTGCCAGCAGTTTCGGGAATGAGCAGTTCTTC
>TRBJ1-2|-|TRBV11-2|-
CASSSFRQGWDGYTF
TGTGCCAGCAGCTCGTTCCGGCAGGGATGGGATGGCTACACCTTC
>TRBJ1-4|TRBD1|TRBV28|-
CASIAQGAGEKLFF
TGTGCCAGCATAGCTCAGGGGGCAGGTGAAAAACTGTTTTTT
>TRBJ2-3|-|TRBV3-1|-
CASSHPEAGLSTDTQYF
TGTGCCAGCAGCCACCCCGAGGCGGGGCTCAGCACAGATACGCAGTATTTT
>TRBJ2-7|-|TRBV10-1|-
CASRIPHYEQYF
TGCGCCAGCAGGATCCCCCACTACGAGCAGTACTTC
>TRBJ2-3|-|TRBV24-1|-
CATSRGMGATDTQYF
TGTGCCACCAGTCGGGGAATGGGGGCCACAGATACGCAGTATTTT
>TRBJ2-7|-|TRBV21-1|once
CASSLRFYEQYF
TGTGCCAGCAGCCTACGATTTTACGAGCAGTACTTC
>TRBJ1-6|-|TRBV2|few
CASSESPWQGGNSPLHF
TGTGCCAGCAGTGAATCCCCTTGGCAGGGCGGGAATTCACCCCTCCACTTT
>TRBJ2-5|TRBD1|TRBV7-9|-
CASSLRTGTQETQYF
TGTGCCAGCAGCTTACGGACAGGGACCCAAGAGACCCAGTACTTC
>TRBJ1-4|TRBD1|TRBV20-1|few
CSARTGGIEEKLFF
TGCAGTGCAAGAACAGGGGGTATCGAAGAAAAACTGTTTTTT
>TRBJ1-2|-|TRBV7-2|-
CASSLNKGPKVGYTF
TGTGCCAGCAGCTTAAACAAGGGCCCTAAGGTTGGCTACACCTTC
>TRBJ2-3|TRBD2|TRBV30|-
CAWTPTSGGRDTQYF
TGTGCCTGGACCCCTACTAGCGGGGGCCGAGATACGCAGTATTTT
>TRBJ2-7|TRBD1|TRBV10-3|medium-sized
CAISEYGTGDYEQYF
TGTGCCATCAGTGAGTACGGGACAGGGGACTACGAGCAGTACTTC
>TRBJ2-6|-|TRBV20-1|-
CSAIFRGPGANVLTF
TGCAGTGCTATCTTCAGGGGACCTGGGGCCAACGTCCTGACTTTC
>TRBJ1-5|TRBD1|TRBV6-1|-
CASNEQGAEPQHF
TGTGCCAGCAATGAACAGGGGGCCGAGCCCCAGCATTTT
>TRBJ1-1|-|TRBV5-1|-
CASSFKGEDTEAFF
TGCGCCAGCAGCTTCAAGGGCGAGGACACTGAAGCTTTCTTT
>TRBJ1-2|TRBD1|TRBV20-1|-
CSASLTGGRFNYGYTF
TGCAGTGCTAGTCTAACAGGGGGAAGATTCAACTATGGCTACACCTTC
>TRBJ1-2|TRBD1|TRBV5-6|-
CASSHSQQTRGRNYGYTF
TGTGCCAGCAGCCATAGCCAACAGACCAGGGGGCGCAACTATGGCTACACCTTC
>TRBJ1-3|-|TRBV6-1|-
CASGDSGGNTIYF
TGTGCCAGCGGCGATTCGGGAGGAAACACCATATATTTT
>TRBJ1-2|-|TRBV18|-
CASSQGQDYGYTF
TGTGCCAGCTCCCAGGGTCAAGACTATGGCTACACCTTC
>TRBJ1-2|-|TRBV5-1|-
CASSLSSRTYGYTF
TGCGCCAGCAGCTTGTCTTCCCGGACCTATGGCTACACCTTC
>TRBJ2-3|TRBD1|TRBV6-1|few
CASSEIGTGTDTQYF
TGTGCCAGCAGTGAAATCGGGACAGGGACAGATACGCAGTATTTT
>TRBJ2-2|-|TRBV19|-
CASSIGRLRRGPNTGELFF
TGTGCCAGTAGTATAGGCAGGTTGAGGCGGGGCCCGAACACCGGGGAGCTGTTTTTT
>TRBJ1-1|TRBD1|TRBV19|few
CASSITGAWNTEAFF
TGTGCCAGTAGTATTACAGGGGCATGGAACACTGAAGCTTTCTTT
>TRBJ2-7|-|TRBV12-3/TRBV12-4|-
CASSLVDGTYEQYF
TGTGCCAGCAGTTTGGTTGACGGTACCTACGAGCAGTACTTC
>TRBJ2-5|-|TRBV30|-
CAWRASAPLLYF
TGTGCCTGGAGAGCTAGCGCCCCCCTTCTGTACTTC
>TRBJ1-2|-|TRBV24-1|few
CATSGSTLNYGYTF
TGTGCCACCAGTGGTAGCACCCTCAACTATGGCTACACCTTC